A selection of T cell receptor beta chains follows, all from one sample in a study of graft-versus-host responses after intestinal transplantation. Repertoires were generated with immunoSEQ multiplex PCR, while TCRdb's copy carries only in-frame clones and drops some. The sample consists of over 60,000 clones, roughly 92% of them appearing once. Sequences were derived from bone marrow, sampled approximately 700 days after intestinal transplantation. The receptors here all came from a human patient who received an intestinal transplant, so some T cells may come from the graft donor. Each CDR3 is given with its conserved first and last residue. Fields, in order: J gene, D gene, V gene, clone size, CDR3 DNA, CDR3 protein. The D gene is left open where the match is weak. The size field is filled for only some rows; it gives once, few, many or a size class.

TRBJ2-3	TRBD2	TRBV6-5	-	TGTGCCACCGGGGCTAGCGGGAGCCATACGCAGTATTTT	CATGASGSHTQYF
TRBJ2-1	-	TRBV29-1	-	TGCAGCGTTGTGCGTTTGGCCCCCCAGCCGAATGAGCAGTTCTTC	CSVVRLAPQPNEQFF
TRBJ2-6	-	TRBV12-5	-	TGTGCTAGTGGTTTTTGGGACCTCTCTGGGGCCAACGTCCTGACTTTC	CASGFWDLSGANVLTF
TRBJ2-5	TRBD2	TRBV6-4	-	TGTGCCAGCAGTGACTCGACGGGGGGGCAAGAGACCCAGTACTTC	CASSDSTGGQETQYF
TRBJ2-3	-	TRBV7-3	once	TGTGCCAGCAGCTTAAGGCAGAGCACAGATACGCAGTATTTT	CASSLRQSTDTQYF
TRBJ2-7	-	TRBV5-1	-	TGCGCCAGCAGCTTGGAGTCGACCTACGAGCAGTACTTC	CASSLESTYEQYF
TRBJ1-3	-	TRBV14	-	TGTGCCAGCAGCCAAGATTTCGTGTCTCGGGTTCTCTCTGGAAACACCATATATTTT	CASSQDFVSRVLSGNTIYF
TRBJ2-4	-	TRBV19	once	TGTGCCAGTACTAAAGGGCCCTCCAAAAACATTCAGTACTTC	CASTKGPSKNIQYF
TRBJ2-7	-	TRBV6-1	-	TGTGCCAGCAGTGAGGAAGCAGGGGGCGGGGGATACGAGCAGTACTTC	CASSEEAGGGGYEQYF
TRBJ2-7	TRBD1	TRBV11-3	once	TGTGCCAGCAGCCCCGGGACAGGGGGGCCCTACGAGCAGTACTTC	CASSPGTGGPYEQYF
TRBJ1-6	-	TRBV5-6	-	TGTGCCAGCAGCTTGGAGGGATATAATTCACCCCTCCACTTT	CASSLEGYNSPLHF
TRBJ2-7	TRBD2	TRBV27	-	TGTGCCAGCGCCCCGGGACTAGCGGATTACGAGCAGTACTTC	CASAPGLADYEQYF
TRBJ2-7	-	TRBV19	once	TGTGCCAGTAGTCTCGCGTTGTCCTACGAGCAGTACTTC	CASSLALSYEQYF
TRBJ1-4	-	TRBV21-1	-	TGTGCCAGCAGCAAAGAACGGTACAGGGAGGGAACTAATGAAAAACTGTTTTTT	CASSKERYREGTNEKLFF
TRBJ2-2	TRBD2	TRBV5-4	-	TGTGCCAGCAGCTCCGGGACTAGCGGGAGGGCCGGGGAGCTGTTTTTT	CASSSGTSGRAGELFF
TRBJ2-7	-	TRBV7-3	-	TGTGCCAGCAGCTTAAAATCGTCCTACGAGCAGTACTTC	CASSLKSSYEQYF
TRBJ2-7	-	TRBV5-5	-	TGTGCCAGCAGCTCAATTCACGCTTCCTACGAGCAGTACTTC	CASSSIHASYEQYF
TRBJ2-7	TRBD1	TRBV6-5	-	TGTGCCAGCAGTGTCCCCGGGACAGACTACGAGCAGTACTTC	CASSVPGTDYEQYF
TRBJ2-1	TRBD1	TRBV6-1	-	TGTGCCAGCGGACCCGGACAGGGGGCCCACAATGAGCAGTTCTTC	CASGPGQGAHNEQFF
TRBJ2-7	TRBD2	TRBV7-2	once	TGTGCCAGCAGCTTAGCGGCGGGAGGGCCCCTCGAGCAGTACTTC	CASSLAAGGPLEQYF
TRBJ2-7	-	TRBV6-6	-	TGTGCCAGCGCCCTCAGGGGTGGCTACGAGCAGTACTTC	CASALRGGYEQYF
TRBJ2-1	TRBD2	TRBV5-1	-	TGCGCCAGCAGCGGGGGGAGGGTCCCGTACAATGAGCAGTTCTTC	CASSGGRVPYNEQFF
TRBJ1-6	TRBD1	TRBV6-5	-	TGTGCCAGCAGGGAACAGGGGAATAATTCACCCCTCCACTTT	CASREQGNNSPLHF
TRBJ1-2	-	TRBV10-3	once	TGTGCCATCAGTGAGGGCGAGGCGATGTCCTATGGCTACACCTTC	CAISEGEAMSYGYTF
TRBJ2-3	-	TRBV5-4	-	TGTGCCAGCAGCTTGGCCGGGCAAGGGGATACGCAGTATTTT	CASSLAGQGDTQYF
TRBJ2-3	-	TRBV2	-	TGTGCCTGCCCTGGTAGGGATACGCAGTATTTT	CACPGRDTQYF
TRBJ2-7	-	TRBV14	-	TGTGCCAGCAGCCAAGGACGGGATCTCTCCTACGAGCAGTACTTC	CASSQGRDLSYEQYF
TRBJ2-7	-	TRBV5-1	once	TGCGCCAGCAGCCAGTTGGCCCCCGGCCCCTACGAGCAGTACTTC	CASSQLAPGPYEQYF
TRBJ1-3	-	TRBV5-5	-	TGTGCCAGCAGCCGACCCGGGACTGAGGGAAACACCATATATTTT	CASSRPGTEGNTIYF
TRBJ1-5	TRBD1	TRBV6-1	-	TGTGCCAGCAGTGACCGGGACAGGGGCAATCAGCCCCAGCATTTT	CASSDRDRGNQPQHF
TRBJ2-2	TRBD2	TRBV4-1	-	TGCGCCAGCAGCCAAGAACAGCGGGGGGCGAACACCGGGGAGCTGTTTTTT	CASSQEQRGANTGELFF
TRBJ1-1	TRBD1	TRBV9	-	TGTGCCAGCAGCGTAGGTTTGACAGGGCCCTCGGGAGGTGAAGCTTTCTTT	CASSVGLTGPSGGEAFF
TRBJ2-5	-	TRBV4-1	-	TGCGCCAGCAGCCAAACAGGGTTGACGGAGACCCAGTACTTC	CASSQTGLTETQYF
TRBJ2-1	-	TRBV11-3	-	TGTGCCAGCAGCTTAGATCGACTAAGACAGGAGCAGTTCTTC	CASSLDRLRQEQFF